Below are 17 T cell receptor beta chains sequenced from a single sample in a study of cytomegalovirus exposure and HLA in healthy donors. The PCR made use of 60 Vbeta and 13 Jbeta primers. The assay was immunoSEQ multiplex PCR, and TCRdb's table has in-frame clones only and misses some. Here the sample table reports roughly 140,000 clones. Sequencing was performed on PBMCs. These receptor sequences come from a man aged 35 to 55 in good health and CMV-seronegative.

The chain uses TRBV18 and TRBJ2-7; 8 bases match TRBD2. Unmatched junction bases numbered 10, after V lost 3 bases and J lost 3 bases. Germline V gene data show CDR1 as KGHSH and CDR2 as LQKENI. CDR3 length: 16 amino acids. CDR3 in DNA: TGTGCCAGCTCACCGGCGCCTCCGGGAGGGGACTACGAGCAGTACTTC. Residues: CASSPAPPGGDYEQYF.

This chain uses TRBV29-1 with TRBJ2-5; D is perhaps TRBD2 (6 bases). The CDR3 runs to 14 residues. The V and J ends lost 6 bases and 3 bases respectively, with 17 bases between them. CDR1 and CDR2 (germline): SQVTM, ANQGSEA. The CDR3 coding sequence is TGCAGCGTGACATTGGGGACGGGGGAAGAGACCCAGTACTTC. It yields the protein CSVTLGTGEETQYF.

The chain uses TRBV7-2 and TRBJ1-3, with D unresolved. V dropped 5 bases and J dropped 0 bases, with 14 bases sitting between them. CDR3 length: 16 residues. From germline, CDR1 is SGHTA and CDR2 FQGNSA. The CDR3 loop is CASSPKRRSSGNTIYF. CDR3 DNA: TGTGCCAGCAGCCCAAAACGACGGAGCTCTGGAAACACCATATATTTT.

The genes are TRBV28 and TRBJ2-3; TRBD1 might be the D (5 bases). Trimming removed 7 bases from V and 0 bases from J, with 14 bases in between. The CDR3 runs 15 residues. From germline, CDR1 is MDHEN and CDR2 SYDVKM. As DNA, the CDR3 is TGTGCCAGCACCTGGGCAGGACAAAGCACAGATACGCAGTATTTT. Translating gives CASTWAGQSTDTQYF.

The chain carries TRBV5-6 and TRBJ2-7, with D maybe TRBD2 (7 bases). The CDR3 runs to 14 residues. Per germline, CDR1 SGHDT and CDR2 YYEEEE. Between the trimmed V and J ends, which lost 5 bases and 7 bases, there was a span of 19 bases. The CDR3 reads CASRFREAQGEQYF. The CDR3 nucleotides are TGTGCCAGCAGGTTCCGGGAGGCGCAGGGGGAGCAGTACTTC.

On this clone itself: Distinct nucleotide sequences in the sample also encode this CDR3. The chain couples TRBV6-5 to TRBJ2-5, with D maybe TRBD2 (6 bases). The CDR3 loop spans 15 amino acids. CDR1 is MNHEY and CDR2 is SVGAGI in the germline V gene. Deletions cut 0 bases from V and 4 bases from J, with 12 bases between. The CDR3 sequence: CASSYSSLGGETQYF. The CDR3 coding sequence is TGTGCCAGCAGTTACTCGTCTCTGGGGGGAGAGACCCAGTACTTC.

The gene calls are TRBV5-5 and TRBJ2-5; possible D gene TRBD1, 6 bases. In germline, CDR1 is SGHKS, CDR2 YYEKEE (reference sequence). The CDR3 extends over 12 amino acids. Trimming cost V 8 bases and J 5 bases, with 13 bases left between them. The CDR3 loop reads CASATGGETQYF. The DNA of the CDR3 is TGTGCCAGTGCGACAGGCGGGGAGACCCAGTACTTC.

V usage is TRBV5-5 and J usage is TRBJ1-4, with D possibly matching TRBD1 (5 bases). V was shortened by 1 base and J by 0 bases, with 13 bases between the two germline ends. The CDR3 is 17 amino acids. Germline assignment: CDR1 SGHKS and CDR2 YYEKEE (reference sequence). CDR3 loop: CASSLRQSLATNEKLFF. As DNA, the CDR3 is TGTGCCAGCAGCTTGAGACAGTCCCTTGCAACTAATGAAAAACTGTTTTTT.

The chain couples TRBV19 to TRBJ2-3, with a weak D call TRBD2 (6 bases). Trimming cost V 3 bases and J 2 bases, with 9 bases left between them. Per the germline V gene, CDR1 is LNHDA and CDR2 is SQIVND (reference sequence). There are 14 residues in the CDR3. CDR3 residues: CASSMGLVTDTQYF. The DNA for the CDR3 is TGTGCCAGTAGTATGGGACTTGTCACAGATACGCAGTATTTT.

The chain is built from TRBV28 and TRBJ1-5; D remains ambiguous. This CDR3 is 14 amino acids long. Germline CDR1 reads MDHEN; CDR2 reads SYDVKM. Trimming cost V 1 base and J 6 bases, with 10 bases left between them. CDR3 sequence (DNA): TGTGCCAGCAGTTTATCTTCAACGAGTCAGCCCCAGCATTTT. Translation gives CASSLSSTSQPQHF.

The chain recombines TRBV4-1 with TRBJ1-1; weak D call: TRBD1 (5 bases). Looked up from germline, CDR1 is MGHRA and CDR2 is YSYEKL. There are 14 residues in the CDR3. The V end was cut by 4 bases, the J end by 5 bases, with 14 bases between. This CDR3 reads CASSPSGGRTEAFF. The CDR3 bases are TGCGCCAGCAGCCCCTCCGGGGGTCGGACTGAAGCTTTCTTT.

The genes are TRBV6-1 and TRBJ2-3; possibly TRBD2 for D (6 bases). Per germline, CDR1 MNHNS and CDR2 SASEGT. The CDR3 runs to 13 residues. V shed 6 bases and J shed 4 bases, with 11 bases lying between them. CDR3 DNA: TGTGCCAGCAGGGGCTTAGCGGCAGATACGCAGTATTTT. This codes for CASRGLAADTQYF.

The V gene is TRBV9, the J gene TRBJ1-6; TRBD1 matches at 7 bases. The CDR3 totals 15 residues. Per the germline V gene, CDR1 is SGDLS and CDR2 is YYNGEE. The V segment lost 4 bases and the J segment 7 bases; nucleotides outside the gene matches: 8. The CDR3 coding sequence is TGTGCCAGCAGCCCCCGGGACAGTTTAAATTCACCCCTCCACTTT. Its protein product is CASSPRDSLNSPLHF.

The V and J genes are TRBV19 and TRBJ2-4; no clear D gene. V dropped 3 bases and J dropped 8 bases, with 11 bases sitting between them. The CDR3 length is 13 residues. CDR1 and CDR2 from the germline V gene are LNHDA and SQIVND (reference sequence). The CDR3 sequence is CASSIGFRDIQYF. CDR3 coding DNA: TGTGCCAGTAGTATCGGTTTCCGGGACATTCAGTACTTC.

V usage is TRBV7-3 and J usage is TRBJ2-1, with 8 bases lining up with TRBD1. CDR3 length equals 15 residues. The V and J ends lost 5 bases and 3 bases, in that order; junction bases with no gene match: 6. Germline CDR1 and CDR2: SGHTA and FQGTGA. The CDR3 nucleotides are TGTGCCAGCAGCGTGGGACAGGTGGACTACAATGAGCAGTTCTTC. Its translation is CASSVGQVDYNEQFF. The whole variable domain, filled in from reference TRBV7-3 and TRBJ2-1, reads GAGVSQTPSNKVTEKGKYVELRCDPISGHTALYWYRQSLGQGPEFLIYFQGTGAADDSGLPNDRFFAVRPEGSVSTLKIQRTERGDSAVYLCASSVGQVDYNEQFFGPGTRLTVL.

This chain uses TRBV6-1 with TRBJ1-1, with D uncertain. V lost 6 bases and J lost 2, with 10 bases in between. Germline V gene sequence: CDR1 MNHNS, CDR2 SASEGT. CDR3 length equals 13 residues. The CDR3: CASSLEPNTEAFF. As DNA, the CDR3 is TGTGCCAGCAGCCTAGAACCCAACACTGAAGCTTTCTTT.

V and J are TRBV2 and TRBJ2-7, with D possibly being TRBD1 (6 bases). Germline loops: CDR1 SNHLY, CDR2 FYNNEI. Trimming stripped 7 bases from V and 1 base from J, with 11 bases between. The CDR3 is 13 residues long. Here the CDR3 reads CASNPQGSYEQYF. Here the CDR3 DNA reads TGTGCCAGCAACCCCCAGGGGTCCTACGAGCAGTACTTC.